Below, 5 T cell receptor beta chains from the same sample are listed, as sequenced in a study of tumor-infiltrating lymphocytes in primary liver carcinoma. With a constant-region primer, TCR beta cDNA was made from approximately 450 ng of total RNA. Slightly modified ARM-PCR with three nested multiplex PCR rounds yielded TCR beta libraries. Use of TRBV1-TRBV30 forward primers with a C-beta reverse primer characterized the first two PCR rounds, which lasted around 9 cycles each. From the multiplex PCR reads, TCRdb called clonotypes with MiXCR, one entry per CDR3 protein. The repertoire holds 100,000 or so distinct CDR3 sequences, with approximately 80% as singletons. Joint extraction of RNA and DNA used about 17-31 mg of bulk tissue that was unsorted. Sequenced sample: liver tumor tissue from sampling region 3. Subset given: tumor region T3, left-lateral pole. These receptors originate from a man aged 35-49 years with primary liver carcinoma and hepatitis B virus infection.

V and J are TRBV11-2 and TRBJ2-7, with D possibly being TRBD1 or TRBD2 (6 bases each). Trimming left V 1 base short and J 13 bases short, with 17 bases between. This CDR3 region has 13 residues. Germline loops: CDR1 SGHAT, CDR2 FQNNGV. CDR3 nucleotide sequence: TGTGCCAGCAGCTTAGGACTAGTGGGGGCGGAATACTTC. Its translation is CASSLGLVGAEYF.

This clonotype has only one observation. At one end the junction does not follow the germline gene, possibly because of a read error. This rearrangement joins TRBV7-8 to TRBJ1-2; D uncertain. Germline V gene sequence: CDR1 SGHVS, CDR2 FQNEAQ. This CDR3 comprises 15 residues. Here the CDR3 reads CASSPRSATSYDYTF. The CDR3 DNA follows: TGTGCCAGCAGCCCCCGGTCCGCGACATCCTATGACTACACCTTC.

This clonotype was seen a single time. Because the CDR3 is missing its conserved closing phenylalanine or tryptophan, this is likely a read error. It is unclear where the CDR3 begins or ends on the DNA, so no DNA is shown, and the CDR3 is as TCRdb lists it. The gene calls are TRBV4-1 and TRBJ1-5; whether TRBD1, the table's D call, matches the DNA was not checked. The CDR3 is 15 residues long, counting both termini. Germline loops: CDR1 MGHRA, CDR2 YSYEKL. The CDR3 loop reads CASSPIEGSNQSQQL.

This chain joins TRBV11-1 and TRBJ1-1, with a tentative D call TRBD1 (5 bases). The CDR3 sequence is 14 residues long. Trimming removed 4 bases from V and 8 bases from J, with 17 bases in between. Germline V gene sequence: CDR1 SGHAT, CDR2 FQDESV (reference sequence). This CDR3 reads CASSWDYHKSEAFF. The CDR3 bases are TGTGCCAGCAGCTGGGACTACCATAAGTCCGAAGCTTTCTTT.

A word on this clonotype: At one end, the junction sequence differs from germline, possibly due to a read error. For the CDR3, the DNA is TGTGCCATCAGCCAAGGTGGGGGAGCCAACGTCCTGACTTTC. It translates to CAISQGGGANVLTF. This sequence joins TRBV4-3 and TRBJ2-6; TRBD1 or TRBD2 may be the D gene (5 bases each). The CDR3 is made up of 14 amino acids. CDR1 LGHNA and CDR2 YSLEER come from the germline V gene.